The TCR beta chain described here comes from a study of T cells after yellow fever vaccination. In making TCR cDNA, 5'RACE template switching added a universal primer site and UMIs to it. Using its own MiXCR run on the 5' RACE reads, TCRdb lists one record per CDR3 protein. Of about 300,000 distinct CDR3 sequences in the sample, 8.7% were seen once. Points from the study as a whole: Re-detected after boosting: most primary clones, 96% of CD4 and 80% to 90% of CD8.

This clonotype was observed at least ten times. Its antigen is as yet unknown. CDR1 is SGHTA, CDR2 FQGNSA, per germline. Trimming at V came to 7 bases and at J to 11 bases, leaving 7 bases not matched to a gene. The CDR3 has 11 residues. The receptor's source is a man between 18 and 35 years old who received the YFV17D yellow fever vaccine. This sample comprised CD4+ T cells sorted from PBMCs, obtained 5 days after the yellow fever booster vaccination. The rearrangement joins TRBV7-2 to TRBJ1-1; TRBD1 matches 7 bases. The CDR3 coding sequence is TGTGCCAGCACCTTGGGCAGGGGGGCTTTCTTT. Translated, it gives CASTLGRGAFF.